What follows are 27 T cell receptor beta chains derived from one specimen sequenced in a study of stem cell transplantation in POMP-related autoinflammatory disease. Repertoires were generated with immunoSEQ multiplex PCR, while TCRdb's copy carries only in-frame clones and drops some. The data hold 6,000 to 7,000 clones, with over 80% observed a single time. Sequencing was carried out using a CXCR5-defined cell subset from PBMCs. Receptors were obtained from a human donor in good health.

The chain links TRBV5-1 to TRBJ2-1, with 11 bases matching TRBD2. CDR1 SGHRS and CDR2 YFSETQ come from the germline V gene. Losses at the gene ends were 2 bases for V and 6 bases for J; bases not matched to a gene: 4. The CDR3 has 15 amino acids. The CDR3 DNA reads TGCGCCAGCAGCTTTAGCGGGGGGGCCCCCAATGAGCAGTTCTTC. Amino acid sequence: CASSFSGGAPNEQFF.

The gene calls are TRBV18 and TRBJ1-2; D may be TRBD1 (5 bases). Germline V gene data show CDR1 as KGHSH and CDR2 as LQKENI. V was cut by 3 bases and J by 7 bases, with 18 bases left in between. This CDR3 spans 15 amino acids. The CDR3 sequence: CASSPSRTHGGGYTF. CDR3 bases: TGTGCCAGCTCACCGTCTCGGACCCACGGGGGTGGCTACACCTTC. Using reference TRBV18 and TRBJ1-2 for the parts outside the CDR3, the full variable domain is NAGVMQNPRHLVRRRGQEARLRCSPMKGHSHVYWYRQLPEEGLKFMVYLQKENIIDESGMPKERFSAEFPKEGPSILRIQQVVRGDSAAYFCASSPSRTHGGGYTFGSGTRLTVV.

The chain couples TRBV7-9 to TRBJ1-2; D remains ambiguous. The CDR3 has 11 amino acids. Germline V CDR1 and CDR2: SEHNR, FQNEAQ (reference sequence). Trimming shortened V by 4 bases and J by 2 bases, and 2 bases separated the two germline ends. CDR3 nucleotide sequence: TGTGCCAGCAGCTCCAACTATGGCTACACCTTC. Translation: CASSSNYGYTF.

The V gene is TRBV4-1, the J gene TRBJ1-4; no definite D call. V was clipped by 4 bases and J by 7 bases, with 13 bases between them. This CDR3 is built from 14 residues. Germline V gives CDR1 MGHRA, CDR2 YSYEKL. The CDR3 loop reads CASSLFAYGEKLFF. Written as DNA, the CDR3 is TGCGCCAGCAGCCTCTTTGCCTATGGTGAAAAACTGTTTTTT.

The chain is built from TRBV19 and TRBJ2-3; D not resolved. With 2 bases removed from V and 2 bases from J, the gap between germline ends came to 11 bases. Per the germline V gene, CDR1 is LNHDA and CDR2 is SQIVND (reference sequence). This CDR3 spans 15 amino acids. The CDR3 region is CASSISWQATDTQYF. Written as DNA, the CDR3 is TGTGCCAGTAGTATAAGTTGGCAGGCCACAGATACGCAGTATTTT.

The gene calls are TRBV6-6 and TRBJ1-5; 8 bases map to TRBD1. V gave up 5 bases and J gave up 0 bases; unmatched junction bases: 6. Germline V gene data show CDR1 as MNHNY and CDR2 as SVGAGI (reference sequence). The CDR3 spans 16 residues. CDR3 DNA: TGTGCCAGCAGTGCTCAGACAGGGGTTAGCAATCAGCCCCAGCATTTT. It translates to CASSAQTGVSNQPQHF.

The chain links TRBV6-5 to TRBJ2-1; 7 bases align to TRBD1. Unmatched junction bases numbered 8, after V lost 9 bases and J lost 3 bases. CDR1 and CDR2 (germline): MNHEY, SVGAGI. CDR3 length: 14 residues. The CDR3 DNA reads TGTGCCAGTAAACCCGGGACAGTCTACAATGAGCAGTTCTTC. Translated: CASKPGTVYNEQFF.

The J gene is TRBJ1-5, the V gene TRBV2; no firm D call. This CDR3 spans 15 amino acids. V dropped 4 bases and J dropped 6 bases, with 16 bases sitting between them. Germline CDR1 is SNHLY and CDR2 is FYNNEI. The CDR3 reads CASSGRRESGQPQHF. CDR3 DNA sequence: TGTGCCAGCAGTGGCCGACGGGAGTCAGGTCAGCCCCAGCATTTT.

The chain couples TRBV5-3 to TRBJ1-2; D gene ambiguous. TRBV5-3 is an ORF, and what it does is uncertain. This CDR3 region has 19 residues. Trimming took 1 base from V and 6 from J, leaving 28 bases between them. As DNA, the CDR3 is TGTGCCAGAAGCTTGCTCCATCACGGTCAAGGGAGTTGGTTGGATGGCTACACCTTC. Its translation is CARSLLHHGQGSWLDGYTF.

This clone has only a few counts. The chain carries TRBV29-1 and TRBJ1-1; 7 bases are a match to TRBD1. The CDR3 has 15 amino acids. The J segment lost 5 bases and the V segment lost 7 bases, leaving 16 bases of the junction unmatched. The germline V gene has CDR1 SQVTM and CDR2 ANQGSEA. CDR3 region: CSATIRGGSATEAFF. CDR3 in DNA: TGCAGCGCCACAATCAGGGGGGGATCGGCTACTGAAGCTTTCTTT.

This chain connects TRBV18 to TRBJ1-3; D gene ambiguous. From germline, CDR1 is KGHSH and CDR2 LQKENI. Trimming left V 4 bases short and J 0 bases short, with 4 bases between. CDR3 length: 13 amino acids. The CDR3, as DNA: TGTGCCAGCTCACTCACCTCTGGAAACACCATATATTTT. Protein product: CASSLTSGNTIYF.

The chain links TRBV30 to TRBJ1-5, with TRBD1 matching 7 bases. This CDR3 is built from 17 residues. Germline V gives CDR1 GTSNPN, CDR2 SVGIG (reference sequence). Trimming removed 3 bases from V and 0 bases from J; junction bases left unmatched: 11. Here the CDR3 reads CAWSLAGTAYSNQPQHF. The CDR3 DNA follows: TGTGCCTGGAGCTTAGCCGGGACAGCTTATAGCAATCAGCCCCAGCATTTT. The full variable domain, its missing parts supplied by reference TRBV30 and TRBJ1-5, is SQTIHQWPATLVQPVGSPLSLECTVEGTSNPNLYWYRQAAGRGLQLLFYSVGIGQISSEVPQNLSASRPQDRQFILSSKKLLLSDSGFYLCAWSLAGTAYSNQPQHFGDGTRLSIL.

This chain connects TRBV2 to TRBJ2-1; D might be TRBD2 (5 bases). Germline V gene data show CDR1 as SNHLY and CDR2 as FYNNEI. There are 13 residues in the CDR3. Between the trimmed V and J ends, which lost 6 bases and 9 bases, there was a span of 15 bases. CDR3 DNA: TGTGCCAGCAGAGAGCATAGCGCAGCTGAGCAGTTCTTC. Translation gives CASREHSAAEQFF.

In DNA form, the CDR3 reads TGCGCCAGCAGCTTGGTTCGGGAGGGAGAGACCCAGTACTTC. It encodes CASSLVREGETQYF. V is TRBV5-1 and J is TRBJ2-5, with 8 bases identical to TRBD2. The germline CDR1 and CDR2 sequences are SGHRS and YFSETQ. Losses at the gene ends were 0 bases for V and 4 bases for J; bases not matched to a gene: 2. This CDR3 is 14 amino acids long.

The chain combines TRBV19 with TRBJ2-1; D ambiguous. The CDR3 contains 16 residues. V dropped 5 bases and J dropped 5 bases, with 19 bases sitting between them. Germline CDR1 LNHDA, CDR2 SQIVND (reference sequence). The CDR3 region is CASSSSDPNHHNEQFF. CDR3 DNA: TGTGCCAGTAGTTCCTCTGACCCCAATCATCACAATGAGCAGTTCTTC. Based on the CDR3 plus reference TRBV19 and TRBJ2-1, the full variable domain is DGGITQSPKYLFRKEGQNVTLSCEQNLNHDAMYWYRQDPGQGLRLIYYSQIVNDFQKGDIAEGYSVSREKKESFPLTVTSAQKNPTAFYLCASSSSDPNHHNEQFFGPGTRLTVL.

The count of this clone is one. The V gene is TRBV9, the J gene TRBJ1-6; unclear D gene. With 4 bases removed from V and 5 bases from J, the gap between germline ends came to 10 bases. The CDR3 is 14 residues long. The germline gives CDR1 SGDLS, CDR2 YYNGEE. The CDR3 protein is CASSIGRDNSPLHF. The CDR3 bases are TGTGCCAGCAGCATCGGACGGGATAATTCACCCCTCCACTTT.

The V gene is TRBV15, the J gene TRBJ2-3, with D possibly matching TRBD1 (6 bases). The V gene lost 0 bases and the J gene lost 5 bases, with 18 bases spanning the gap. Germline CDR1 is LNHNV and CDR2 is YYDKDF (reference sequence). The CDR3 covers 17 residues. This CDR3 reads CATSRDDGEQGIDTQYF. The CDR3 region has the DNA TGTGCCACCAGCAGAGATGATGGGGAACAGGGAATAGATACGCAGTATTTT.

This chain joins TRBV25-1 and TRBJ2-3; TRBD2 is a possible D gene (5 bases). The CDR3 totals 14 residues. Trimming cost V 1 base and J 4 bases, with 9 bases left between them. The V gene's germline CDR1 is MGHDK and CDR2 SYGVNS. CDR3 sequence reads: CASSEWRTADTQYF. CDR3 bases: TGTGCCAGCAGTGAATGGAGGACTGCAGATACGCAGTATTTT.

The chain carries TRBV6-6 and TRBJ2-7; no definite D call. This CDR3 spans 12 amino acids. CDR1 is MNHNY, CDR2 SVGAGI, per germline (reference sequence). Between the trimmed V and J ends, which lost 2 bases and 6 bases, there was a span of 8 bases. CDR3 region: CASSYLHGEQYF. CDR3 in DNA: TGTGCCAGCAGTTACCTACACGGCGAGCAGTACTTC.

The chain has TRBV7-3 and TRBJ1-6, with no clear D. The V gene lost 5 bases and the J gene lost 1 base, with 9 bases spanning the gap. The CDR3 covers 15 residues. Germline loops: CDR1 SGHTA, CDR2 FQGTGA. The CDR3 nucleotides read TGTGCCAGCAGCCTCGGACCGTCCTATAATTCACCCCTCCACTTT. Protein: CASSLGPSYNSPLHF.

The table lists this clone with a count of one. The chain joins TRBV9 to TRBJ2-1; TRBD2 aligns across 13 bases. Looked up from germline, CDR1 is SGDLS and CDR2 is YYNGEE. This CDR3 has 17 residues. The junction had 12 bases not matched to a gene; V was cut back by 4 bases and J by 8 bases. CDR3 amino acids: CASSPYPGLAGHDEQFF. CDR3 nucleotides: TGTGCCAGCAGCCCTTACCCGGGACTAGCGGGGCATGATGAGCAGTTCTTC.

The DNA for the CDR3 is TGTGCCAGCAGTCAACCCGGGCGGGGCCCTAGCACAGATACGCAGTATTTT. Protein sequence: CASSQPGRGPSTDTQYF. The chain carries TRBV5-4 and TRBJ2-3; a possible D gene is TRBD2 (6 bases). The CDR3 loop spans 17 amino acids. The germline CDR1 and CDR2 sequences are SGHNT and YYREEE (reference sequence). Trimming left V 5 bases short and J 0 bases short, with 19 bases between. Drawing the rest from reference TRBV5-4 and TRBJ2-3, the complete variable domain is ETGVTQSPTHLIKTRGQQVTLRCSSQSGHNTVSWYQQALGQGPQFIFQYYREEENGRGNFPPRFSGLQFPNYSSELNVNALELDDSALYLCASSQPGRGPSTDTQYFGPGTRLTVL.

CDR3 in amino acids: CASSVDPQGPPRVNTEAFF. The CDR3 DNA sequence: TGTGCCAGCAGCGTAGATCCCCAGGGCCCACCCCGGGTGAACACTGAAGCTTTCTTT. V is TRBV9 and J is TRBJ1-1, with D tentatively TRBD1 (5 bases). Trimming pared 0 bases from V and 0 bases from J, leaving 21 bases between. The CDR3 runs 19 residues. Per the germline V gene, CDR1 is SGDLS and CDR2 is YYNGEE.

The J gene is TRBJ2-2, the V gene TRBV7-3, with D possibly TRBD2 on 7 matching bases. V lost 5 bases and J 1 base, leaving 14 bases between the germline ends. Germline V gives CDR1 SGHTA, CDR2 FQGTGA. CDR3 size: 16 residues. The CDR3 bases are TGTGCCAGCAGCCGGGCGGGGGCGGTGAACACCGGGGAGCTGTTTTTT. Residues: CASSRAGAVNTGELFF.

This CDR3 is CASSEEGTRYNEQFF. The CDR3 region has the DNA TGTGCCAGCAGCGAGGAGGGGACTCGATACAATGAGCAGTTCTTC. The chain uses TRBV2 and TRBJ2-1; tentative D call: TRBD2 (6 bases). The ends were cut back, 6 bases at V and 4 bases at J, with 16 bases in the middle. This CDR3 contains 15 residues. Germline CDR1 and CDR2: SNHLY and FYNNEI.

CDR3 nucleotide sequence: TGTGCCAGTAGTAAAACAGGGTTGGATGGCTACACCTTC. Translation: CASSKTGLDGYTF. The rearrangement uses TRBV19 and TRBJ1-2, with D possibly being TRBD1 (6 bases). V gave up 4 bases and J gave up 6 bases, with 12 bases separating them. This CDR3 contains 13 residues. Germline values: CDR1 LNHDA, CDR2 SQIVND (reference sequence).

The chain links TRBV4-1 to TRBJ2-1; either TRBD1 or TRBD2 may supply D (5 bases each). Germline CDR1 MGHRA, CDR2 YSYEKL. The CDR3 runs to 17 residues. The V end was cut by 4 bases, the J end by 8 bases, with 24 bases between. The CDR3 bases are TGCGCCAGCAGCCGCCTTCCAGGGAGCCCAGCGAGGGATGAGCAGTTCTTC. Translation: CASSRLPGSPARDEQFF.